Described below is a single TCR beta chain sequence and its context. The specificity of this receptor is unknown. The input lacks base qualities; no much larger clone sits a single base away. In total, over 600 healthy bone marrow donors made up the cohort. Cohort members were all nominally healthy when sampled, although unrecorded immune exposures were likely present. The donor was CMV seronegative and belonged to the group of over 300 seronegative cohort members. Every donor gave a peripheral blood sample, and the peripheral blood mononuclear cells from that sample were used for TCR beta sequencing. The Qiagen DNeasy Blood Extraction Kit was used to extract genomic DNA from the blood cell samples. This specimen comes from a study of cytomegalovirus exposure and HLA in healthy donors (dated by TCRdb to about 2017). A note on the overall study: According to an earlier analysis of a few hundred of the donors, some 180 million T cells yielded over 90 million unique TCR beta sequences and around 300 Gb of sequence data. In addition to the first cohort of roughly 700 subjects, a separate validation cohort of 130 or so different subjects was used. To study patterns of TCR occurrence, a later analysis re-analyzed previously published TCR beta repertoires from just over 650 donors and added high-resolution HLA genotyping. An early release covering some 640 HLA-typed donors comprised approximately 290 gigabases of sequencing data and around 85 million unique TCR sequences. The T cell repertoires of 670 or so subjects were profiled by immunosequencing and related to cytomegalovirus serostatus. To decide whether each TCR beta V gene segment behaved as functional or pseudogenic, an earlier analysis of some 600 of the donors relied on high-throughput TCR beta sequencing. HLA typing included class I and class II loci at four-digit resolution. Across 398 genotyped donors of the cohort, an average of about 220,000 unique TCR beta nucleotide sequences per donor were sequenced, and approximately 19% of those sequences were non-productive. All discovery cohort repertoires had been generated on a single sequencing platform. High-throughput TCR immunosequencing, statistical association of individual TCRs with disease status, and machine learning were combined to predict cytomegalovirus infection status. The study was designed to test whether signatures of past pathogen exposure could be identified by cataloging public T cell receptors. Alongside the repertoire data, information on donor age, sex, ethnicity and CMV serostatus was compiled. In a later genetic analysis, genome-wide SNP genotypes for about three fifths of the roughly 670 donors were used, and that subset was treated as a discovery cohort. The number of typed donors differed by locus: roughly 629-640 for A, B, C, DRB1 and DQB1; 522 for DQA1; 600 to 610 for DPA1; and around 450 for DPB1. In the later analysis, no new phenotypic data were used to find candidate immune exposures; instead, reliance was placed on TCR beta sequences and their occurrence across donors. Of the roughly 400 genotyped donors, 81% fell in the genetic ancestry cluster associated with self-reported Caucasian donors. Roughly five DR-DQ haplotypes were treated as single units for association and clustering because of strong linkage in the cohort. The paper's findings and limits, for the study overall: While some public TCRs were present in many individuals, most TCR sequences turned up only very rarely across donors. Several of the top co-occurrence clusters appeared to be linked to parvovirus B19, influenza, CMV and Epstein-Barr virus, according to a later analysis. The 87-base-pair reads could not distinguish some IMGT-functional V segments, including TRBV6-2 and TRBV6-3, so those segments were excluded. According to a later analysis, TCR association rates differed among HLA loci, with DRB1 alleles showing the most associated TCRs and HLA-C alleles showing the fewest. An earlier analysis of 587 of the donors showed that most TCR beta V segments appeared in productive rearrangements either about 87% or about 30% of the time, which broadly matched IMGT annotations. The classifier was reported to diagnose cytomegalovirus status with high specificity and sensitivity in both the original cohort and the validation cohort. Immune exposure information for the cohort was limited to CMV serostatus. A later analysis found that most CMV-associated TCR beta chains appeared HLA-restricted, with HLA associations seemingly driven largely by CMV exposure. A few of the identified cytomegalovirus-associated TCR beta chains were confirmed in vitro to be specific for cytomegalovirus antigens. The authors suggested that the approach could potentially be generalized to other disease states and immunological phenotypes. The earlier analysis of around 600 of the donors excluded over 15 rarely observed V segments, including chromosome 9 orphons, because counts were too low. A further reported finding was that TCR beta sequences accurately predicted the HLA-A and HLA-B alleles for most subjects in the first cohort. A later genetic analysis reported fewer N-insertions in productive TCRs among donors in an Asian-associated ancestry cluster than the roughly 700-donor mean. Compared with equally common non-associated chains, HLA-associated TCR beta chains in a later analysis were more clonally expanded and had lower generation probabilities. The study listed 150 to 200 TCR beta chains as associated with cytomegalovirus. Because HLA typing was unavailable for some donors at each locus, only the typed subset was used in association tests. Presence/absence analyses assumed roughly uniform sequencing depth across donors, an assumption that may not hold. This cohort had only TCR beta chains sequenced, and the lack of alpha or paired-chain data limited which features could be detected. When HLA alleles, especially DR and DQ, strongly co-occurred, TCR associations were difficult to assign to individual alleles. The sequencing pipeline was judged likely to have produced a cluster of highly shared sequence variants as a technical artifact. Linkage disequilibrium might explain the correlated functional status among segregating V segments, but an unknown experimental factor could not be excluded. An association between a missense DCLRE1C variant and V-gene and J-gene trimming of TCR beta chains was found in a later genetic analysis and replicated in an independent cohort. A later analysis associated roughly 17,000 TCR beta sequences with specific HLA alleles at a false discovery rate of 0.05.

To prepare the library, the immunoSEQ multiplex PCR assay was applied. A mixture of 60 forward primers for TCR Vbeta segments and 13 reverse primers for TCR Jbeta segments was used in the multiplex PCR. The CDR3 region of rearranged TCR beta genes was amplified from genomic DNA with a multiplex PCR assay. The amplified TCR beta libraries were sequenced on the Illumina HiSeq System as 87-base-pair reads. The study's own analysis went as follows. In a later analysis, some 80 million unique TCR beta chains were counted across the roughly 670 repertoires, and about 10 million of these chains were shared by at least two donors. Raw reads were error-corrected and collapsed into unique sequences by a nearest-neighbor algorithm in which closely related sequences were merged to remove PCR and sequencing errors. CDR3 sequences were aligned to IMGT reference sequences to assign V, D and J gene segments. For a sequence to be retained, at least a six-nucleotide match to both a V gene segment and a J gene segment was required. Rearrangements were called productive when the CDR3 lacked stop codons and stayed in frame with V and J; all others were non-productive. Following IMGT convention, CDR3 was defined as the stretch from the second conserved V-encoded cysteine to the conserved J-encoded phenylalanine. Sequences without an unambiguous match to a single V gene segment were excluded from the earlier analysis of about 600 of the donors. An earlier analysis of almost 600 of the donors classified V segments as functional when productive rearrangements were above 56.7% and as segregating when the standard deviation between donors was above 5%. A statistical classification framework was developed to diagnose cytomegalovirus status using the catalog of TCR beta chain sequences. In a later analysis, TCR nucleotide sequences were compared against IMGT/GENE-DB human TR gene sequences so that V and J genes could be assigned. Using the TCRdist pipeline, a later analysis assigned CDR3 sequences along with most-parsimonious VDJ recombination scenarios. In a later analysis, every TCR beta chain was defined by the combination of its CDR3 amino acid sequence and its V-gene family, and reads without a unique V-gene family were dropped. As a way to deal with suspected cross-contamination and a sequencing artifact, a later analysis dropped 592 nucleotide sequences that were highly shared and had low generation probability. For each public chain, a later analysis derived a clonal expansion index from normalized ranks of inferred template counts within each repertoire. Generation probabilities in a later analysis came from a VDJ recombination model fitted to out-of-frame rearrangements, and those results were checked against IGoR. In a later analysis, hypergeometric tests were used to score TCR-TCR, TCR-HLA and TCR-CMV co-occurrence, with a repertoire-size bias correction applied to TCR pairs. A later analysis estimated false discovery rates by permuting HLA or CMV assignments 20 times. A later analysis grouped co-occurring TCRs with DBSCAN, adding TCRdist sequence similarity when clustering within HLA-allele-positive subsets. Co-occurrence clustering excluded repertoires with fewer than 30,000 or more than 120,000 public chains, plus five with anomalous nucleotide sharing. This is the immuneACCESS table as TCRdb keeps it, with only in-frame sequences that have V and J called. A part of the clones is gone; compared with another copy, unresolved V genes explain less than half, and the rest is unexplained. V, J and clone size were drawn from that table, and D and trimming were deduced from the DNA. The sample table shows about 160,000 clones, and approximately 71% are seen once. Of the sample, over 4.5% falls within the top ten clones.

Measured from the cysteine to the phenylalanine, the CDR3 is 12 residues long. The sequence is cut down to CDR3 DNA, 36 bases in frame from base 1. A distance of 6 bases separates the germline ends of V and J, which lose 3 bases and 6 bases respectively. From the germline V gene (reference sequence), CDR1 is LNHDA and CDR2 is SQIVND. This sequence originates from a male donor in good health and CMV-seronegative. Specimen: PBMCs. The chain uses TRBV19 and TRBJ1-5; no D segment can be confidently identified. Here the CDR3 is given as CASSISIQPQHF. The base sequence is TGTGCCAGTAGTATCAGTATTCAGCCCCAGCATTTT. With the portions outside the CDR3 filled from the reference TRBV19 and TRBJ1-5 genes, the complete variable region becomes DGGITQSPKYLFRKEGQNVTLSCEQNLNHDAMYWYRQDPGQGLRLIYYSQIVNDFQKGDIAEGYSVSREKKESFPLTVTSAQKNPTAFYLCASSISIQPQHFGDGTRLSIL.